The 10 T cell receptor beta chains listed next were all sequenced from one sample in a study of blood T cell repertoires in COVID-19. TCRdb's copy holds only in-frame clones and misses some; the assay was immunoSEQ multiplex PCR. The sample lists 100,000 to 150,000 clones, around 85% occurring once. Sequenced: peripheral blood. The receptors originated from a woman aged 50 to 65 with acute or convalescent COVID-19.

The chain is built from TRBV4-1 and TRBJ1-5, with TRBD1 identical over 7 bases. Germline CDR1 and CDR2: MGHRA and YSYEKL. Losses at the gene ends were 0 bases for V and 7 bases for J; bases not matched to a gene: 12. This CDR3 has 17 residues. CDR3 DNA sequence: TGCGCCAGCAGCCAAGAGACAGGGCGGAGGACCGAACAGCCCCAGCATTTT. Translated: CASSQETGRRTEQPQHF.

The V and J genes are TRBV27 and TRBJ2-1, with D possibly TRBD1 on 6 matching bases. Looked up from germline, CDR1 is MNHEY and CDR2 is SMNVEV (reference sequence). V was trimmed by 4 bases and J by 0 bases, leaving 7 bases between them. CDR3 length: 14 residues. The CDR3, as DNA: TGTGCCAGCAGTTGGGGGCCCTCCTACAATGAGCAGTTCTTC. Translation gives CASSWGPSYNEQFF.

The rearrangement links TRBV19 to TRBJ1-1; 10 bases are shared with TRBD1. The J segment lost 1 base and the V segment lost 5 bases, leaving 4 bases of the junction unmatched. CDR1 LNHDA and CDR2 SQIVND come from the germline V gene (reference sequence). This CDR3 spans 15 amino acids. Written as DNA, the CDR3 is TGTGCCAGTAGTCCTCGACAGGGGGCGAACACTGAAGCTTTCTTT. Translation gives CASSPRQGANTEAFF.

The chain is built from TRBV5-4 and TRBJ1-1; D is perhaps TRBD1 (6 bases). Per germline, CDR1 SGHNT and CDR2 YYREEE (reference sequence). V was shortened by 5 bases and J by 5 bases, with 19 bases between the two germline ends. This CDR3 contains 15 residues. CDR3 DNA sequence: TGTGCCAGCAGGGGGGGGGCCGGGGAGGGAACTGAAGCTTTCTTT. Protein product: CASRGGAGEGTEAFF.

V and J are TRBV6-5 and TRBJ2-7; D gene unclear. V shed 8 bases and J shed 3 bases, with 5 bases lying between them. Germline V CDR1 and CDR2: MNHEY, SVGAGI. This CDR3 comprises 10 residues. The CDR3 here is CASGGYEQYF. CDR3 coding DNA: TGTGCCAGCGGCGGCTACGAGCAGTACTTC.

The rearrangement uses TRBV28 and TRBJ1-6; D is undetermined. In germline, CDR1 is MDHEN, CDR2 SYDVKM. The CDR3 runs to 12 residues. This CDR3 reads CVSAQDNSPLHF. CDR3 sequence (DNA): TGTGTCTCAGCCCAGGATAATTCACCCCTCCACTTT.

A single count supports this clone. The rearrangement links TRBV5-1 to TRBJ2-4, with 12 bases that match TRBD2. With 0 bases clipped from V and 0 bases from J, the junction kept 7 bases outside the gene matches. Germline V lookup: CDR1 SGHRS, CDR2 YFSETQ. This CDR3 region has 19 residues. CDR3 residues: CASSLAPSGGAAAKNIQYF. The CDR3, as DNA: TGCGCCAGCAGCTTGGCCCCTAGCGGGGGGGCAGCAGCCAAAAACATTCAGTACTTC.

Only a few counts were recorded for this clone. The V and J genes are TRBV5-1 and TRBJ2-7, with D unresolved. The CDR3 runs to 12 residues. Germline V lookup: CDR1 SGHRS, CDR2 YFSETQ. V shed 4 bases and J shed 3 bases, with 8 bases lying between them. The CDR3 region has the DNA TGCGCCAGCAGCCAGTCGATCTACGAGCAGTACTTC. This sequence encodes CASSQSIYEQYF. The whole variable domain, filled in from reference TRBV5-1 and TRBJ2-7, reads KAGVTQTPRYLIKTRGQQVTLSCSPISGHRSVSWYQQTPGQGLQFLFEYFSETQRNKGNFPGRFSGRQFSNSRSEMNVSTLELGDSALYLCASSQSIYEQYFGPGTRLTVT.

This clone occurred a few times. The chain links TRBV7-6 to TRBJ2-2; D perhaps matches TRBD1 (5 bases). This CDR3 has 16 residues. The V end lost 2 bases, the J end lost 7 bases, and 17 bases lay between the germline ends. CDR1 SGHVS and CDR2 FNYEAQ come from the germline V gene. The DNA of the CDR3 is TGTGCCAGCAGCTTATCAGCAGGGCGGTCCGGCGGGGAGCTGTTTTTT. The encoded protein is CASSLSAGRSGGELFF.

The chain joins TRBV2 to TRBJ1-1; maybe TRBD1 (6 bases). Between the trimmed V and J ends, which lost 7 bases and 0 bases, there was a span of 15 bases. This CDR3 has 15 residues. CDR1 and CDR2 (germline): SNHLY, FYNNEI. The CDR3 DNA follows: TGTGCCAGCACTGCCCGTGGACAGCTGAACACTGAAGCTTTCTTT. It specifies CASTARGQLNTEAFF.